What follows are 9 T cell receptor beta chains derived from one specimen sequenced in a study of shared clonotypes between healthy human individuals. Clones were sequenced by immunoSEQ multiplex PCR, and TCRdb holds only the in-frame ones, with some missing. The sample records nearly 750,000 clones, 72% being singletons. Specimen: memory CD4+ T cells sorted from blood. Subset denoted: CD45RA-negative fraction. These receptors originate from a woman aged 25 to 45 in good health.

This clone showed up just once. The genes are TRBV27 and TRBJ2-3, with D tentatively TRBD1 (5 bases). In germline, CDR1 is MNHEY, CDR2 SMNVEV (reference sequence). V was shortened by 3 bases and J by 1 base, with 11 bases between the two germline ends. The CDR3 extends over 15 amino acids. The CDR3 loop is CASSFVWGGTDTQYF. For the CDR3, the DNA is TGTGCCAGCAGTTTCGTTTGGGGCGGCACAGATACGCAGTATTTT.

The rearrangement joins TRBV18 to TRBJ1-5; D is unresolved. V was pared by 6 bases and J by 11 bases, with 17 bases between. The germline CDR1 and CDR2 sequences are KGHSH and LQKENI. The CDR3 totals 13 residues. CDR3 in DNA: TGTGCCAGCTCCGGGTTCGGGGTCTCGGCCCAGCATTTT. Its protein is CASSGFGVSAQHF. The complete variable domain, with remaining parts taken from reference TRBV18 and TRBJ1-5, reads NAGVMQNPRHLVRRRGQEARLRCSPMKGHSHVYWYRQLPEEGLKFMVYLQKENIIDESGMPKERFSAEFPKEGPSILRIQQVVRGDSAAYFCASSGFGVSAQHFGDGTRLSIL.

V usage is TRBV10-2 and J usage is TRBJ2-7; 8 positions match TRBD1. The germline V gene encodes CDR1 WSHSY and CDR2 SAAADI. The CDR3 length is 14 residues. V shed 7 bases, J shed 1 base, and the junction held 6 bases outside the gene matches. CDR3 in amino acids: CASTLGTGSYEQYF. In nucleotides, the CDR3 is TGCGCCAGCACCCTGGGGACAGGTTCCTACGAGCAGTACTTC.

This clone was observed a few times. The genes are TRBV27 and TRBJ1-1, with D unresolved. This CDR3 region has 14 residues. Germline loops: CDR1 MNHEY, CDR2 SMNVEV (reference sequence). The ends were cut back, 0 bases at V and 5 bases at J, with 10 bases in the middle. The CDR3: CASSLSRRGTEAFF. The CDR3 bases are TGTGCCAGCAGTTTATCTCGGAGAGGGACTGAAGCTTTCTTT.

This clone was counted between two and nine times. The J gene is TRBJ2-1, the V gene TRBV9, with D possibly called TRBD1 or TRBD2 (6 bases each). Trimming removed 2 bases from V and 0 bases from J, with 15 bases in between. CDR3 length: 17 residues. Germline V gives CDR1 SGDLS, CDR2 YYNGEE. CDR3: CASSVGGGRSSYNEQFF. DNA for the CDR3: TGTGCCAGCAGCGTGGGGGGCGGACGAAGCTCCTACAATGAGCAGTTCTTC.

The chain employs TRBV7-9 and TRBJ1-1; 7 bases line up with TRBD1. The junction had 12 bases not matched to a gene; V was cut back by 2 bases and J by 0 bases. Germline lookup yields CDR1 SEHNR and CDR2 FQNEAQ (reference sequence). The CDR3 is 18 amino acids. In nucleotides, the CDR3 is TGTGCCAGCAGCTTACAGGGGAGGGGGCTCCTTATGAACACTGAAGCTTTCTTT. It specifies CASSLQGRGLLMNTEAFF.

The gene calls are TRBV6-1 and TRBJ1-5, with no clear D. CDR3 size: 14 residues. Germline V lookup: CDR1 MNHNS, CDR2 SASEGT. Trimming took off 2 bases at V and 2 bases at J, with 7 bases between the two ends. The CDR3 sequence: CASSEIPGNQPQHF. Written as DNA, the CDR3 is TGTGCCAGCAGTGAAATCCCGGGCAATCAGCCCCAGCATTTT.

The CDR3 region is CASSFGQRNTIYF. For the CDR3, the DNA is TGTGCCAGCAGCTTCGGACAGAGAAACACCATATATTTT. V usage is TRBV7-2 and J usage is TRBJ1-3; D perhaps matches TRBD1 (6 bases). V was pared by 3 bases and J by 5 bases, with 8 bases between. This CDR3 contains 13 residues. Germline lookup yields CDR1 SGHTA and CDR2 FQGNSA.

The V gene is TRBV20-1, the J gene TRBJ2-5, with D perhaps TRBD1 (5 bases). The CDR3 runs 11 residues. Germline CDR1 reads DFQATT; CDR2 reads SNEGSKA (reference sequence). V was pared by 5 bases and J by 4 bases, with 8 bases between. DNA of the CDR3: TGCAGTGCTTGGGGCGGAGAGACCCAGTACTTC. Protein: CSAWGGETQYF.